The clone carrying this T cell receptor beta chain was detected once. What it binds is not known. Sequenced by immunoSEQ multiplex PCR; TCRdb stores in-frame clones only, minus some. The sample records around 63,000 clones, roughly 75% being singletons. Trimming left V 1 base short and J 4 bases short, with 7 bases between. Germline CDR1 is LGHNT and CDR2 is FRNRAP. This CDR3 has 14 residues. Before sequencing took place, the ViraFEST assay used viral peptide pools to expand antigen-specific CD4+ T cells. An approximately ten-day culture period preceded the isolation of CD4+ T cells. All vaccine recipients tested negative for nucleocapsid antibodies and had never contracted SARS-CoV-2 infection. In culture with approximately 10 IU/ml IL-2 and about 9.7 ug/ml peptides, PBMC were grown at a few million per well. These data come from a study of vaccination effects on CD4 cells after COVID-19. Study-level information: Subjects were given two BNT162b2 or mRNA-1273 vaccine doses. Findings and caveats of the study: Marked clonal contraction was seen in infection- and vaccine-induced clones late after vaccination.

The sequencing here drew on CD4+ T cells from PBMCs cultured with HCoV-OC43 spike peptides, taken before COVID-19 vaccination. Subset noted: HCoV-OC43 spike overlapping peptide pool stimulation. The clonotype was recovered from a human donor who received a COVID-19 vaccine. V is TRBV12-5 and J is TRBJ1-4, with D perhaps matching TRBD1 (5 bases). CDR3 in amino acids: CASGLGGSNEKLFF. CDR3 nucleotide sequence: TGTGCTAGTGGTTTGGGGGGGAGTAATGAAAAACTGTTTTTT.